This T cell receptor (beta chain) was recorded in a study of long-term antiretroviral therapy in people with HIV. Overall study: Sampling started about a decade before the 2015 immediate-ART recommendation.

An immunoSEQ assay, version v3.0, was performed at survey level. Sequenced by immunoSEQ multiplex PCR; TCRdb stores in-frame clones only, minus some. The data contain 30,000 to 35,000 clones, 60% to 75% of them singletons. No fewer than two post-ART and no fewer than one pre-ART PBMC samples existed for each donor. CDR3 size: 16 residues. V lost 2 bases and J lost 8, with 16 bases in between. Germline-derived CDR1 and CDR2 are MNHEY and SVGAGI. The source was unsorted PBMCs, collected 3 years after starting antiretroviral therapy. The V call is TRBV6-5, the J call TRBJ1-6, with a possible D match to TRBD1 (5 bases). This receptor was taken from a man aged 45-65 years with HIV. The DNA for the CDR3 is TGTGCCAGCAGTTACGGGCGACAGCGGGTTTATTCACCCCTCCACTTT. Amino acids: CASSYGRQRVYSPLHF.